A single sample is the source of the 16 T cell receptor beta chains below, sequenced in a study of T cell changes during pregnancy in multiple sclerosis. Clones were read by immunoSEQ multiplex PCR, and TCRdb kept only the in-frame ones, dropping some. The sample shows some 60,000 clones, more than 85% of them seen only once. Source: peripheral blood, taken in the first trimester of pregnancy. The source of these receptors is a female donor with multiple sclerosis, enrolled in a pregnancy study.

V gene TRBV4-3 combines with J gene TRBJ1-5; TRBD1 is a possible D gene (5 bases). The CDR3 runs to 15 residues. CDR1 is LGHNA and CDR2 is YSLEER in the germline V gene. V shed 6 bases and J shed 0 bases, with 12 bases lying between them. For the CDR3, the DNA is TGCGCCAGCAGTCAGGACACTTATAGCAATCAGCCCCAGCATTTT. Translated, it gives CASSQDTYSNQPQHF.

This chain uses TRBV6-5 with TRBJ1-1; no reliable D call. The V end was cut by 0 bases, the J end by 8 bases, with 7 bases between. The CDR3 extends over 12 amino acids. Germline CDR1 MNHEY, CDR2 SVGAGI. CDR3 loop: CASSYSKREAFF. CDR3 sequence (DNA): TGTGCCAGCAGTTACTCGAAGCGGGAAGCTTTCTTT.

The chain recombines TRBV11-3 with TRBJ1-2; D is undetermined. Germline V lookup: CDR1 SGHNT, CDR2 YENEEA. With 1 base removed from V and 0 bases from J, the gap between germline ends came to 21 bases. This CDR3 has 19 residues. The CDR3 sequence is CASSLVCGVVGEANYGYTF. The CDR3 DNA reads as TGTGCCAGCAGCTTAGTTTGCGGGGTGGTCGGGGAAGCTAACTATGGCTACACCTTC.

The genes are TRBV9 and TRBJ2-1; possibly TRBD2 for D (5 bases). Germline V lookup: CDR1 SGDLS, CDR2 YYNGEE. This CDR3 spans 13 amino acids. V was shortened by 3 bases and J by 9 bases, with 13 bases between the two germline ends. The CDR3 reads CASSGFNAGEQFF. As DNA, the CDR3 is TGTGCCAGCAGCGGATTTAACGCGGGTGAGCAGTTCTTC.

V usage is TRBV2 and J usage is TRBJ1-4; a possible D gene is TRBD1 (5 bases). Trimming removed 1 base from V and 6 bases from J, with 12 bases in between. Germline V gene sequence: CDR1 SNHLY, CDR2 FYNNEI. This CDR3 has 15 amino acids. CDR3 protein: CASSEGTGGYEKLFF. The CDR3 DNA reads TGTGCCAGCAGTGAAGGCACCGGGGGGTATGAAAAACTGTTTTTT.

The rearrangement joins TRBV7-3 to TRBJ2-7; 7 nucleotides align to TRBD2. The trim removed 1 base at V and 6 bases at J, leaving 3 bases unmatched. Looked up from germline, CDR1 is SGHTA and CDR2 is FQGTGA. The CDR3 has 13 residues. DNA for the CDR3: TGTGCCAGCAGCTTAAGGGAGGGCTCCGAGCAGTACTTC. This gives the protein CASSLREGSEQYF.

This chain uses TRBV6-5 with TRBJ1-4; no definite D call. V lost 6 bases and J 0 bases, leaving 8 bases between the germline ends. Germline V lookup: CDR1 MNHEY, CDR2 SVGAGI. CDR3 length: 14 residues. This CDR3 is CASSRQATNEKLFF. The CDR3 nucleotides are TGTGCCAGCAGCAGGCAAGCAACTAATGAAAAACTGTTTTTT.

This clone was recorded once. The genes are TRBV5-1 and TRBJ2-2, with D maybe TRBD1 (6 bases). Germline V gives CDR1 SGHRS, CDR2 YFSETQ. With 3 bases removed from V and 7 bases from J, the gap between germline ends came to 16 bases. The CDR3 loop spans 15 amino acids. The CDR3 nucleotides are TGCGCCAGCAGCTCGGCAGGGGCGGATGGCGGGGAGCTGTTTTTT. This codes for CASSSAGADGGELFF.

This chain uses TRBV5-6 with TRBJ1-2; no clear D. This CDR3 is 12 amino acids long. Germline CDR1 is SGHDT and CDR2 is YYEEEE. V lost 4 bases and J lost 7, with 11 bases in between. As DNA, the CDR3 is TGTGCCAGCAGCCTGAACTTGTTTGGCTACACCTTC. Translating it yields CASSLNLFGYTF.

The CDR3 reads CASSQELLSSYEQYF. The CDR3 DNA reads as TGTGCCAGCAGCCAGGAATTGTTAAGCTCCTACGAGCAGTACTTC. The J gene is TRBJ2-7, the V gene TRBV6-1; D gene unclear. CDR3 length: 15 amino acids. Germline V gene lookup returns CDR1 MNHNS and CDR2 SASEGT. V gave up 6 bases and J gave up 0 bases, with 15 bases separating them.

The sample holds one count of this clone. The rearrangement joins TRBV29-1 to TRBJ2-1; D ambiguous. The V end was cut by 4 bases, the J end by 7 bases, with 8 bases between. Germline V gives CDR1 SQVTM, CDR2 ANQGSEA. There are 11 residues in the CDR3. The DNA for the CDR3 is TGCAGCGTTGGGGCAGTGAATGAGCAGTTCTTC. Translated: CSVGAVNEQFF.

The rearrangement uses TRBV18 and TRBJ1-5, with D uncertain. V lost 3 bases, J lost 3 bases, and 6 bases lay in between. The CDR3 is 13 residues long. Germline V CDR1 and CDR2: KGHSH, LQKENI. In DNA, the CDR3 is TGTGCCAGCTCACCCGTAGACAATCAGCCCCAGCATTTT. It encodes CASSPVDNQPQHF.

V usage is TRBV4-3 and J usage is TRBJ2-1, with D possibly being TRBD2 (7 bases). Germline V lookup: CDR1 LGHNA, CDR2 YSLEER. V lost 4 bases and J 7 bases, leaving 26 bases between the germline ends. The CDR3 extends over 18 amino acids. The CDR3 protein is CASSPWGPAGHPLNEQFF. CDR3 nucleotide sequence: TGCGCCAGCAGCCCCTGGGGGCCAGCGGGACACCCCTTAAATGAGCAGTTCTTC.

The chain carries TRBV19 and TRBJ1-1; possibly TRBD1 for D (5 bases). Per the germline V gene, CDR1 is LNHDA and CDR2 is SQIVND (reference sequence). With 8 bases removed from V and 3 bases from J, the gap between germline ends came to 13 bases. The CDR3 covers 13 residues. The CDR3 coding sequence is TGTGCCAGTCAGGGTTTAGGGTACACTGAAGCTTTCTTT. Translated, it gives CASQGLGYTEAFF. Supplemented by reference TRBV19 and TRBJ1-1, the full variable domain reads DGGITQSPKYLFRKEGQNVTLSCEQNLNHDAMYWYRQDPGQGLRLIYYSQIVNDFQKGDIAEGYSVSREKKESFPLTVTSAQKNPTAFYLCASQGLGYTEAFFGQGTRLTVV.

The V and J genes are TRBV7-8 and TRBJ2-7; D is undetermined. V shed 5 bases and J shed 2 bases, with 10 bases lying between them. The CDR3 loop spans 13 amino acids. The germline CDR1 and CDR2 sequences are SGHVS and FQNEAQ. DNA of the CDR3: TGTGCCAGCAGCCCCGGGTCGACCTACGAGCAGTACTTC. Translation: CASSPGSTYEQYF. The full variable domain, rest sourced from reference TRBV7-8 and TRBJ2-7, is GAGVSQSPRYKVAKRGQDVALRCDPISGHVSLFWYQQALGQGPEFLTYFQNEAQLDKSGLPSDRFFAERPEGSVSTLKIQRTQQEDSAVYLCASSPGSTYEQYFGPGTRLTVT.

The V and J genes are TRBV7-3 and TRBJ2-2; D is possibly TRBD1 (8 bases). CDR1 SGHTA and CDR2 FQGTGA come from the germline V gene. Deletions cut 5 bases from V and 5 bases from J, with 18 bases between. There are 16 residues in the CDR3. Written as DNA, the CDR3 is TGTGCCAGCAGCGCAGGACAGGGACTATCGACCGGGGAGCTGTTTTTT. Translating gives CASSAGQGLSTGELFF.